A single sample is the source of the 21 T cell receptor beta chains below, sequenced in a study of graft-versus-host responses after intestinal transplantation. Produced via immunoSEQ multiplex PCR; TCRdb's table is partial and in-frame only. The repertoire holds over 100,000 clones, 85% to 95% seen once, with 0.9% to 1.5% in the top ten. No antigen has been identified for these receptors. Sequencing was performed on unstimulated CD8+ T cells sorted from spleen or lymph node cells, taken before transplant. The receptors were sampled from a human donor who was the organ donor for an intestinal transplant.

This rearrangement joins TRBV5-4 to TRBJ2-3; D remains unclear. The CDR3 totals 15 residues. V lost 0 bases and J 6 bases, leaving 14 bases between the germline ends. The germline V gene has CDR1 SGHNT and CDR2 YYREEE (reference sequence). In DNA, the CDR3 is TGTGCCAGCAGCTTGGGTGGTAACGCTGTGGATACGCAGTATTTT. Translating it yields CASSLGGNAVDTQYF.

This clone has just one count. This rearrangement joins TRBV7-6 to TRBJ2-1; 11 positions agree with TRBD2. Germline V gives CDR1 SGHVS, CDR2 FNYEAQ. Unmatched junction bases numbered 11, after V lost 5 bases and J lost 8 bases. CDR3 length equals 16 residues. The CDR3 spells CASSQLLAGVLDEQFF. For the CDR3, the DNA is TGTGCCAGCAGCCAATTACTAGCGGGAGTTCTCGATGAGCAGTTCTTC.

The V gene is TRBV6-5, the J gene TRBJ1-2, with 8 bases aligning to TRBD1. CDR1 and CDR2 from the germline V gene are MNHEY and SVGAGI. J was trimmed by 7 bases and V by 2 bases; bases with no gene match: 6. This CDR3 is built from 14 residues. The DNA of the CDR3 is TGTGCCAGCAGTTACCTCGGGACAGGCGTTGGCTACACCTTC. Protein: CASSYLGTGVGYTF.

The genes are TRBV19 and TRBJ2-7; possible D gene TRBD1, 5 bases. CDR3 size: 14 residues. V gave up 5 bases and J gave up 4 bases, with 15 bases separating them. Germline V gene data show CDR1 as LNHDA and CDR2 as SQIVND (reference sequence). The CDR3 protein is CASSAGNGWYEQYF. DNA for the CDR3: TGTGCCAGTAGTGCAGGGAACGGGTGGTACGAGCAGTACTTC.

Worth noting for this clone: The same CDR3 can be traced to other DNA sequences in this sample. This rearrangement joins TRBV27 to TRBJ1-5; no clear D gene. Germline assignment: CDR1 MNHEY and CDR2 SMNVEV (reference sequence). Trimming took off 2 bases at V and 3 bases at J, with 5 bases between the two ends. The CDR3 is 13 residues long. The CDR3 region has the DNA TGTGCCAGCAGTTTAGGCTCCAATCAGCCCCAGCATTTT. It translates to CASSLGSNQPQHF.

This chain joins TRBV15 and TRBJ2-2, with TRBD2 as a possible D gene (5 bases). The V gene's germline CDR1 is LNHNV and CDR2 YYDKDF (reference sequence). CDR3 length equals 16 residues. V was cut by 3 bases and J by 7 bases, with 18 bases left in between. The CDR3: CATSSHQLVRSGELFF. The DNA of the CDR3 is TGTGCCACCAGCAGCCATCAACTAGTTAGGAGCGGGGAGCTGTTTTTT. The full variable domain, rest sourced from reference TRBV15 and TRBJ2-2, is DAMVIQNPRYQVTQFGKPVTLSCSQTLNHNVMYWYQQKSSQAPKLLFHYYDKDFNNEADTPDNFQSRRPNTSFCFLDIRSPGLGDTAMYLCATSSHQLVRSGELFFGEGSRLTVL.

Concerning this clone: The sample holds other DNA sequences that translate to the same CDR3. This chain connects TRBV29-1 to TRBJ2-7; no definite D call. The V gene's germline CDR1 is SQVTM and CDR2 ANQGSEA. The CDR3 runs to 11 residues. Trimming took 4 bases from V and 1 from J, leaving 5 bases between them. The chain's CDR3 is CSVGDSYEQYF. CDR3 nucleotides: TGCAGCGTTGGGGATTCCTACGAGCAGTACTTC.

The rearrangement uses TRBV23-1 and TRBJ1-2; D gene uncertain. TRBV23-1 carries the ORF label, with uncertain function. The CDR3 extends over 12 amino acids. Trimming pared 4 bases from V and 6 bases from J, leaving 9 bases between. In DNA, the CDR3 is TGCGCCAGCAGTCGGGCAGATCATGGCTACACCTTC. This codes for CASSRADHGYTF.

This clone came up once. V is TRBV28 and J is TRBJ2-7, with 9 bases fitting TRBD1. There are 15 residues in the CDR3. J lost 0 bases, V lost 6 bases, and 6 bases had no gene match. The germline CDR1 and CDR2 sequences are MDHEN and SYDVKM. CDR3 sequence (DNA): TGTGCCAGCAGAGCCACAGGGGGCTTCTCCTACGAGCAGTACTTC. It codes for CASRATGGFSYEQYF.

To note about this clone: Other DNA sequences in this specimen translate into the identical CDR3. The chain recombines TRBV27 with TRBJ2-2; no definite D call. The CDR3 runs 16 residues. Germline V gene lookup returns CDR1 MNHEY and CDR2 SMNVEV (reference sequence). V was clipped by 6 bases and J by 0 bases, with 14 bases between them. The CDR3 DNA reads TGTGCCAGCAGACCACTCCCTTTAACGAACACCGGGGAGCTGTTTTTT. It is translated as CASRPLPLTNTGELFF.

The chain's CDR3 is CASSNLIQGEEQYF. In DNA, the CDR3 is TGTGCCAGCAGCAATCTAATACAGGGGGAAGAGCAGTACTTC. The genes are TRBV21-1 and TRBJ2-7; the table assigns TRBD1, which was not confirmed against the DNA. TRBV21-1 is recorded as a pseudogene. The CDR3 extends over 14 amino acids.

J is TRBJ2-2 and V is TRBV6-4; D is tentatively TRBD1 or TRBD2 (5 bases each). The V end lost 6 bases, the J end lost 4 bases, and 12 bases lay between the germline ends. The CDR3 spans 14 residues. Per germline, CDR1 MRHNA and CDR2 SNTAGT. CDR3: CASSPGPLTGELFF. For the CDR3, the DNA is TGTGCCAGCAGCCCGGGACCTCTCACCGGGGAGCTGTTTTTT.

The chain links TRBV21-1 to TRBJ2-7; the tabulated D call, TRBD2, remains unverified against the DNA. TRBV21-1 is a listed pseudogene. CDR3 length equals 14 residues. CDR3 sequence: CASSTLSRSYEQYF. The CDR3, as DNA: TGTGCCAGCAGCACCTTGTCTCGGTCCTACGAGCAGTACTTC.

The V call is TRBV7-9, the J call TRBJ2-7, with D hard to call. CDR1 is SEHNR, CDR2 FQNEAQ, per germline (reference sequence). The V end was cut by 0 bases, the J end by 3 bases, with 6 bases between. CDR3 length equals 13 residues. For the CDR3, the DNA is TGTGCCAGCAGCTTAGCGCTGTACTACGAGCAGTACTTC. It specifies CASSLALYYEQYF. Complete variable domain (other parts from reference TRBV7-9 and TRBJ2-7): DTGVSQNPRHKITKRGQNVTFRCDPISEHNRLYWYRQTLGQGPEFLTYFQNEAQLEKSRLLSDRFSAERPKGSFSTLEIQRTEQGDSAMYLCASSLALYYEQYFGPGTRLTVT.

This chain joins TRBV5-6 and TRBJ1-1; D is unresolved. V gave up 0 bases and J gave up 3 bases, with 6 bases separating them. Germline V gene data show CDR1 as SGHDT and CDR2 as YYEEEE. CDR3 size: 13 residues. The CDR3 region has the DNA TGTGCCAGCAGCTTGGCAGGCGACACTGAAGCTTTCTTT. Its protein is CASSLAGDTEAFF.

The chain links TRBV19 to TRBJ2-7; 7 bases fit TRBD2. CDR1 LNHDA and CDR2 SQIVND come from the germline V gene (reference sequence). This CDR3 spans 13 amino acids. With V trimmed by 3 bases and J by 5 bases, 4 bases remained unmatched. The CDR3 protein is CASSINLADEQYF. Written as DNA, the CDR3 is TGTGCCAGTAGTATTAATCTAGCGGACGAGCAGTACTTC.

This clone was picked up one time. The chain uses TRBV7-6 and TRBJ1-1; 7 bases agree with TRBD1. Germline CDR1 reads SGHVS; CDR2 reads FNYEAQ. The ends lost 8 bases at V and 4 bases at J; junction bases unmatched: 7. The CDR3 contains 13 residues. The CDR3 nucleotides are TGTGCCAGCGTACAGGGGCCGGGCACTGAAGCTTTCTTT. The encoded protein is CASVQGPGTEAFF. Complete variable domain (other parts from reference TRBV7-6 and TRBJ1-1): GAGVSQSPRYKVTKRGQDVALRCDPISGHVSLYWYRQALGQGPEFLTYFNYEAQQDKSGLPNDRFSAERPEGSISTLTIQRTEQRDSAMYRCASVQGPGTEAFFGQGTRLTVV.

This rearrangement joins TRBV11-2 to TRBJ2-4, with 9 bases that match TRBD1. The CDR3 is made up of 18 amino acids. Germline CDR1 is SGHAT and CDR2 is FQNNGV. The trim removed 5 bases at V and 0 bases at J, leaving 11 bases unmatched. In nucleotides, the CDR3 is TGTGCCAGCAGCCGTCCCGGGACAGGGATGGAAGCCAAAAACATTCAGTACTTC. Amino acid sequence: CASSRPGTGMEAKNIQYF.

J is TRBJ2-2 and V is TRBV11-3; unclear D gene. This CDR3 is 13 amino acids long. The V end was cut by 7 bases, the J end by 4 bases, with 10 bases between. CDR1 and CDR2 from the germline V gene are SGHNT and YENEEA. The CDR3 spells CASTDGLTGELFF. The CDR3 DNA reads TGTGCCAGCACTGACGGCCTCACCGGGGAGCTGTTTTTT. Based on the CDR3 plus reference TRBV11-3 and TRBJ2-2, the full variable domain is EAGVVQSPRYKIIEKKQPVAFWCNPISGHNTLYWYLQNLGQGPELLIRYENEEAVDDSQLPKDRFSAERLKGVDSTLKIQPAELGDSAVYLCASTDGLTGELFFGEGSRLTVL.

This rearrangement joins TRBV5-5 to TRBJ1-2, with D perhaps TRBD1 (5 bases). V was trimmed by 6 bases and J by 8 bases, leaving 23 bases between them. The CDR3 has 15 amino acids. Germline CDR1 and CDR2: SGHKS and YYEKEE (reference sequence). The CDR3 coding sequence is TGTGCCAGCATCCTAGGGACTAACCCCTTCGCGGGCTACACCTTC. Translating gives CASILGTNPFAGYTF.

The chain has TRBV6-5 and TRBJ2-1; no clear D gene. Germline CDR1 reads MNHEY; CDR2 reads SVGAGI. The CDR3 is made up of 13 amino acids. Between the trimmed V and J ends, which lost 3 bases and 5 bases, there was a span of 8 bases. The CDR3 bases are TGTGCCAGCAGTTATTCAGACAACAATGAGCAGTTCTTC. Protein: CASSYSDNNEQFF.